Shown below are 12 T cell receptor beta chains from a single sample sequenced in a study of shared clonotypes between healthy human individuals. Data came from immunoSEQ multiplex PCR; TCRdb stores just in-frame clones and leaves some out. The sample shows about 1.1 million clones, approximately 78% of them seen only once. The sample comprised memory CD4+ T cells from PBMCs. Subset in this sample: CD45RA-negative fraction. These receptors originate from a man between 18 and 35 years old in good health. Some clones in this sample may be carry-over from other donors' samples.

The rearrangement uses TRBV28 and TRBJ2-7, with 13 positions matching TRBD2. Germline assignment: CDR1 MDHEN and CDR2 SYDVKM. V lost 4 bases and J lost 3; bases outside the gene matches: 3. CDR3 length: 15 amino acids. The CDR3 is CASSSGTSGNYEQYF. Written as DNA, the CDR3 is TGTGCCAGCAGTTCCGGGACTAGCGGGAACTACGAGCAGTACTTC.

The chain combines TRBV30 with TRBJ2-6; 7 nucleotides line up with TRBD2. The CDR3 is 15 amino acids. The junction had 5 bases not matched to a gene; V was cut back by 2 bases and J by 4 bases. Germline values: CDR1 GTSNPN, CDR2 SVGIG (reference sequence). The chain's CDR3 is CAWSWGGGGANVLTF. Here the CDR3 DNA reads TGTGCCTGGAGTTGGGGGGGTGGCGGGGCCAACGTCCTGACTTTC.

This clone came up once. The CDR3 protein is CASSDAGTGGTEAFF. As DNA, the CDR3 is TGTGCCAGCAGCGATGCTGGGACAGGGGGGACTGAAGCTTTCTTT. The gene calls are TRBV28 and TRBJ1-1; 11 bases are shared with TRBD1. Per the germline V gene, CDR1 is MDHEN and CDR2 is SYDVKM. The CDR3 covers 15 residues. The J segment lost 5 bases and the V segment lost 6 bases, leaving 8 bases of the junction unmatched.

Worth noting for this clone: A read error is possible here, since a much larger clone lies one base away. The chain links TRBV6-6 to TRBJ2-1; D uncertain. The germline V and J ends were trimmed by 5 bases and 5 bases, with 4 bases remaining between them. The CDR3 totals 11 residues. Germline V gene sequence: CDR1 MNHNY, CDR2 SVGAGI (reference sequence). This chain's CDR3 is CASSLNNEQFF. The CDR3 DNA sequence: TGTGCCAGCAGTCTAAACAATGAGCAGTTCTTC.

This clone was counted a few times. The chain carries TRBV7-2 and TRBJ2-2; D perhaps matches TRBD2 (5 bases). The CDR3 consists of 14 residues. Per the germline V gene, CDR1 is SGHTA and CDR2 is FQGNSA. Trimming shortened V by 5 bases and J by 6 bases, and 13 bases separated the two germline ends. CDR3 sequence (DNA): TGTGCCAGCAGCCCGAGCCTAGCCTCCGGGGAGCTGTTTTTT. Translation: CASSPSLASGELFF.

The gene calls are TRBV9 and TRBJ2-3; perhaps TRBD2 as D (5 bases). The CDR3 has 15 amino acids. CDR1 is SGDLS, CDR2 YYNGEE, per germline. V gave up 4 bases and J gave up 0 bases, with 12 bases separating them. CDR3 residues: CASSPRGGSTDTQYF. CDR3 sequence (DNA): TGTGCCAGCAGCCCCCGAGGAGGTAGCACAGATACGCAGTATTTT.

With regard to this clone: At the DNA level, this CDR3 is encoded by other sequences in the same sample as well. This sequence joins TRBV9 and TRBJ1-2; the D is unclear. The V end was cut by 3 bases, the J end by 4 bases, with 7 bases between. This CDR3 has 12 residues. Per germline, CDR1 SGDLS and CDR2 YYNGEE. The CDR3 sequence: CASSAEGYGYTF. Written as DNA, the CDR3 is TGTGCCAGCAGCGCCGAAGGCTATGGCTACACCTTC.

The V gene is TRBV28, the J gene TRBJ2-1; D perhaps matches TRBD2 (5 bases). V dropped 3 bases and J dropped 2 bases, with 11 bases sitting between them. This CDR3 has 15 residues. Germline lookup yields CDR1 MDHEN and CDR2 SYDVKM. CDR3 sequence: CASSLDGNTYNEQFF. The CDR3 DNA reads TGTGCCAGCAGTTTGGACGGGAACACCTACAATGAGCAGTTCTTC.

This rearrangement joins TRBV5-6 to TRBJ1-5; D not resolved. The CDR3 is 13 amino acids. The germline CDR1 and CDR2 sequences are SGHDT and YYEEEE. The germline V and J ends were trimmed by 1 base and 6 bases, with 8 bases remaining between them. The CDR3 is CASSLSVSQPQHF. As DNA, the CDR3 is TGTGCCAGCAGCTTGTCAGTTAGTCAGCCCCAGCATTTT.

The chain recombines TRBV2 with TRBJ2-7, with 9 bases lining up with TRBD1. This CDR3 has 14 residues. The germline V gene encodes CDR1 SNHLY and CDR2 FYNNEI. Unmatched junction bases numbered 5, after V lost 6 bases and J lost 2 bases. The CDR3 is CASRRGQGAYEQYF. The CDR3 DNA reads TGTGCCAGCAGGAGGGGACAGGGAGCCTACGAGCAGTACTTC.

The chain combines TRBV10-3 with TRBJ2-7, with 8 bases that match TRBD2. The CDR3 has 12 residues. Losses at the gene ends were 3 bases for V and 6 bases for J; bases not matched to a gene: 1. Germline CDR1 reads ENHRY; CDR2 reads SYGVKD. The CDR3 DNA follows: TGTGCCATCAGTGACCTAGCGGGCGAGCAGTACTTC. This sequence encodes CAISDLAGEQYF.

This chain links TRBV28 with TRBJ1-2; D not resolved. Germline lookup yields CDR1 MDHEN and CDR2 SYDVKM. There are 14 residues in the CDR3. V dropped 5 bases and J dropped 4 bases, with 14 bases sitting between them. CDR3 loop: CASSLTDIAYGYTF. The CDR3 nucleotides read TGTGCCAGCAGTCTCACGGATATCGCCTATGGCTACACCTTC.